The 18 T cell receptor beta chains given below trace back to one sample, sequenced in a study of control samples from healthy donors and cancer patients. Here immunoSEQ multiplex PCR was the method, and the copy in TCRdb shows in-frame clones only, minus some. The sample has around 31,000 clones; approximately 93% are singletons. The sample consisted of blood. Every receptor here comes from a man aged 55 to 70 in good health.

The CDR3 sequence: CATSRDRTGNSPLHF. The CDR3, as DNA: TGTGCCACCAGCAGAGATCGAACAGGCAATTCACCCCTCCACTTT. This rearrangement joins TRBV15 to TRBJ1-6; D is perhaps TRBD1 (5 bases). Trimming removed 0 bases from V and 7 bases from J, with 10 bases in between. Germline assignment: CDR1 LNHNV and CDR2 YYDKDF (reference sequence). The CDR3 length is 15 residues.

CDR3 protein: CASSLERLAGGSRGNEQFF. CDR3 sequence (DNA): TGTGCCAGCAGCTTAGAGCGACTAGCGGGGGGTAGCCGGGGGAATGAGCAGTTCTTC. The V call is TRBV7-2, the J call TRBJ2-1; TRBD2 matches at 13 bases. The CDR3 totals 19 residues. The J segment lost 7 bases and the V segment lost 1 base, leaving 13 bases of the junction unmatched. Germline V lookup: CDR1 SGHTA, CDR2 FQGNSA.

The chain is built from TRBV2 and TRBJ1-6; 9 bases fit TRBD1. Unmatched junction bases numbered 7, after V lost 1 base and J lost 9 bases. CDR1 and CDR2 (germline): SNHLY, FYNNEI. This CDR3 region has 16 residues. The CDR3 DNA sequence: TGTGCCAGCAGTGAAGTGGACAGGGGCGTTGGTTCACCCCTCCACTTT. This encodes CASSEVDRGVGSPLHF.

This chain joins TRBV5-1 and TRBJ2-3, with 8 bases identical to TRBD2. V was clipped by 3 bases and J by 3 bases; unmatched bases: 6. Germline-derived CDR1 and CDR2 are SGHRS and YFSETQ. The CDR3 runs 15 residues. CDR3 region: CASSWRRGDTDTQYF. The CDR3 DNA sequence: TGCGCCAGCAGCTGGCGGCGGGGGGATACAGATACGCAGTATTTT.

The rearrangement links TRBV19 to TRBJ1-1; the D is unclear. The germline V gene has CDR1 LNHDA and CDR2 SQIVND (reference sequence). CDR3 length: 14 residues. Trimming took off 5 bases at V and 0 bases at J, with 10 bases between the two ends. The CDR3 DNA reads TGTGCCAGTAGTTACTCAGTAATGAACACTGAAGCTTTCTTT. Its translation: CASSYSVMNTEAFF.

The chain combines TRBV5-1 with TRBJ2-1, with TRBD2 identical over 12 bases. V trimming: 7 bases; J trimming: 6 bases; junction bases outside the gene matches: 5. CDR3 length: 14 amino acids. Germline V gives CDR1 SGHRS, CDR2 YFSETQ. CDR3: CASRGLAGINEQFF. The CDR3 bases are TGCGCCAGCCGAGGACTAGCGGGGATCAATGAGCAGTTCTTC.

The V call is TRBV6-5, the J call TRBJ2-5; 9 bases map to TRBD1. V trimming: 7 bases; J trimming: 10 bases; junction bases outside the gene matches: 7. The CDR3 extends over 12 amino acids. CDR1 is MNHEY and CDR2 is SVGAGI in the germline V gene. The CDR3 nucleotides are TGTGCCAGCAAAACGACAGGGGGGAACCAGTACTTC. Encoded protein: CASKTTGGNQYF.

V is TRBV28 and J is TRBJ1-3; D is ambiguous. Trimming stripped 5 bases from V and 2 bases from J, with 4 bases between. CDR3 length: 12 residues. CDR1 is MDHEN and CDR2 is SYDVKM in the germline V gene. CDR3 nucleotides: TGTGCCAGCAGTCAGGCTGGAAACACCATATATTTT. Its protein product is CASSQAGNTIYF.

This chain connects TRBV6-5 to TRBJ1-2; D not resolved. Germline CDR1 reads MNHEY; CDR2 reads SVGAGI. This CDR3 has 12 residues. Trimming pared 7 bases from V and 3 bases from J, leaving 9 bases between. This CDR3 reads CASKAGDYGYTF. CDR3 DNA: TGTGCCAGCAAGGCGGGAGACTATGGCTACACCTTC.

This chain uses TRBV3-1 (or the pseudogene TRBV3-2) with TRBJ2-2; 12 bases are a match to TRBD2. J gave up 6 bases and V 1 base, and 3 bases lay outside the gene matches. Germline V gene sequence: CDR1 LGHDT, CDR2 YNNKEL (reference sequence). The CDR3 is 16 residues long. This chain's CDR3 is CASSQGLAGGAGELFF. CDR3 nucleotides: TGTGCCAGCAGCCAAGGGCTAGCGGGGGGGGCCGGGGAGCTGTTTTTT.

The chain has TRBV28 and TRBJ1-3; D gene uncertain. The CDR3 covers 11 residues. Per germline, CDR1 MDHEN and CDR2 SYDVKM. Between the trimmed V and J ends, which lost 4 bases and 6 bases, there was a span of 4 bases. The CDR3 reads CASSSLNTIYF. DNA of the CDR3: TGTGCCAGCAGTTCGTTAAACACCATATATTTT.

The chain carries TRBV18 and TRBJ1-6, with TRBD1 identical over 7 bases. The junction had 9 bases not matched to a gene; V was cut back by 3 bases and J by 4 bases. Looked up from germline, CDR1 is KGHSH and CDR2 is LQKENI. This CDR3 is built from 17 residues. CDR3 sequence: CASSPLPGQSYNSPLHF. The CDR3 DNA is TGTGCCAGCTCACCTCTCCCGGGACAGTCTTATAATTCACCCCTCCACTTT.

CDR3 sequence (DNA): TGTGCCAGCACCACAATCGCGGCAGGGAGGCCTGAAGCTTTCTTT. It yields the protein CASTTIAAGRPEAFF. This chain uses TRBV28 with TRBJ1-1, with D perhaps TRBD1 (5 bases). CDR1 and CDR2 (germline): MDHEN, SYDVKM. CDR3 length equals 15 residues. V was cut by 7 bases and J by 6 bases, with 21 bases left in between. Supplemented by reference TRBV28 and TRBJ1-1, the full variable domain reads DVKVTQSSRYLVKRTGEKVFLECVQDMDHENMFWYRQDPGLGLRLIYFSYDVKMKEKGDIPEGYSVSREKKERFSLILESASTNQTSMYLCASTTIAAGRPEAFFGQGTRLTVV.

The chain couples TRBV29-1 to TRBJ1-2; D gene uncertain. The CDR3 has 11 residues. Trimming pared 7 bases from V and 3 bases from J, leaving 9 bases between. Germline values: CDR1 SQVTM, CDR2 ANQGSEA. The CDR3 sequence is CSAGRDYGYTF. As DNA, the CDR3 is TGCAGCGCTGGACGGGACTATGGCTACACCTTC.

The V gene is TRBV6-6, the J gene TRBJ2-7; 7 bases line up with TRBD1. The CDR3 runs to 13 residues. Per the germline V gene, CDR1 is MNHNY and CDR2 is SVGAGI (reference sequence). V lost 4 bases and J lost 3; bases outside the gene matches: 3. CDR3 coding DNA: TGTGCCAGCAGTTGGGGACAGAACTACGAGCAGTACTTC. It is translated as CASSWGQNYEQYF.

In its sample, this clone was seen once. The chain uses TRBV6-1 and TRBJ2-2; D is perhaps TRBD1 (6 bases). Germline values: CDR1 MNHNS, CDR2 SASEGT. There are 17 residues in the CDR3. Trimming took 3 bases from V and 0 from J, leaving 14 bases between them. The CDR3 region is CASSDPQGITNTGELFF. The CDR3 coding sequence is TGTGCCAGCAGTGACCCCCAGGGGATCACGAACACCGGGGAGCTGTTTTTT.

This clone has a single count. This chain's CDR3 is CASSRDRGLDYGYTF. In DNA, the CDR3 is TGTGCCAGCAGTCGGGACAGGGGGCTGGACTATGGCTACACCTTC. The rearrangement links TRBV6-5 to TRBJ1-2, with TRBD1 matching 12 bases. Losses at the gene ends were 5 bases for V and 3 bases for J; bases not matched to a gene: 4. The CDR3 runs to 15 residues. Germline values: CDR1 MNHEY, CDR2 SVGAGI.

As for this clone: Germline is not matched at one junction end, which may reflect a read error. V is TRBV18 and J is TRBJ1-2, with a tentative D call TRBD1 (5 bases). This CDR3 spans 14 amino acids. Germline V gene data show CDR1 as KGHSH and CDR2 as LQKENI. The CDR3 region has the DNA TGTGCCAACTCACCACCCGGGCAGGGCGATGGCTACACCTTC. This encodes CANSPPGQGDGYTF.